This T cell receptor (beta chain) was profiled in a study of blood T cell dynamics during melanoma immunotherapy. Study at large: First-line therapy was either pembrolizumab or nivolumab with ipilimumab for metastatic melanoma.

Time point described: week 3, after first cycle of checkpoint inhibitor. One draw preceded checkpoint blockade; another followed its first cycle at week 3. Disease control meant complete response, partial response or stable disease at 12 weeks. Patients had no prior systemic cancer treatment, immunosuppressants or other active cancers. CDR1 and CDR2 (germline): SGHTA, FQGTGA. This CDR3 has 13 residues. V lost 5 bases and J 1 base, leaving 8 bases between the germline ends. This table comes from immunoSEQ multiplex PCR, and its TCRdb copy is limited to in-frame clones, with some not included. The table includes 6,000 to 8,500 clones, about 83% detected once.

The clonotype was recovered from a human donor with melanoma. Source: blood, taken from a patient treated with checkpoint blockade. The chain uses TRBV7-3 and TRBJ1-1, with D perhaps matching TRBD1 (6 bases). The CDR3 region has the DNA TGTGCCAGCAGCCGGGGACAGAACACTGAAGCTTTCTTT. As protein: CASSRGQNTEAFF.